These 20 T cell receptor beta chains originate from one sample sequenced in a study of OX40 agonist ivuxolimab in advanced cancers. Sequencing was performed with immunoSEQ multiplex PCR; in TCRdb, only in-frame clones are kept and a portion is missing. Found here are tens of thousands of clones, more than 80% of them singletons; the top ten hold 1.5% to 2.5%. Sequences were derived from CD4+ or CD8+ T cells sorted from blood, sampled in a trial of the OX40 agonist ivuxolimab. Every receptor here comes from an adult with an advanced solid tumor such as melanoma, head and neck, liver or kidney cancer.

This clone was observed a handful of times. The chain couples TRBV10-2 to TRBJ1-1, with D maybe TRBD1 (5 bases). Trimming took 4 bases from V and 6 from J, leaving 12 bases between them. Germline V lookup: CDR1 WSHSY, CDR2 SAAADI. The CDR3 has 13 residues. The CDR3 nucleotides are TGCGCCAGCAGTGTCCTTTGGGGGGCTGAAGCTTTCTTT. The encoded protein is CASSVLWGAEAFF.

The rearrangement uses TRBV7-3 and TRBJ1-1, with no clear D. V was pared by 3 bases and J by 1 base, with 6 bases between. The CDR3 is made up of 13 amino acids. CDR1 is SGHTA and CDR2 is FQGTGA in the germline V gene. The CDR3 coding sequence is TGTGCCAGCAGCTTGTTCCCGAACACTGAAGCTTTCTTT. The encoded protein is CASSLFPNTEAFF.

V gene TRBV5-1 combines with J gene TRBJ1-2, with D unresolved. Germline values: CDR1 SGHRS, CDR2 YFSETQ. The CDR3 loop spans 14 amino acids. V shed 0 bases and J shed 0 bases, with 6 bases lying between them. In nucleotides, the CDR3 is TGCGCCAGCAGCTTGGGATCAGCTAACTATGGCTACACCTTC. Its protein product is CASSLGSANYGYTF. Full variable domain (outside the CDR3, taken from reference TRBV5-1 and TRBJ1-2): KAGVTQTPRYLIKTRGQQVTLSCSPISGHRSVSWYQQTPGQGLQFLFEYFSETQRNKGNFPGRFSGRQFSNSRSEMNVSTLELGDSALYLCASSLGSANYGYTFGSGTRLTVV.

The gene calls are TRBV5-8 and TRBJ1-2, with unresolved D. V gave up 0 bases and J gave up 4 bases, with 7 bases separating them. The CDR3 has 13 residues. Germline assignment: CDR1 SGHTS and CDR2 YDEGEE. The CDR3 spells CASSLAGFYGYTF. In DNA form, the CDR3 reads TGTGCCAGCAGCTTGGCCGGGTTCTATGGCTACACCTTC.

The rearrangement joins TRBV11-2 to TRBJ2-3; TRBD2 matches 8 bases. Trimming cost V 5 bases and J 5 bases; bases outside gene matches: 12. The germline V gene encodes CDR1 SGHAT and CDR2 FQNNGV. CDR3 length: 16 amino acids. The CDR3 spells CASSLGRASKEDTQYF. CDR3 DNA sequence: TGTGCCAGCAGCCTCGGGAGGGCCTCTAAAGAAGATACGCAGTATTTT. Based on the CDR3 plus reference TRBV11-2 and TRBJ2-3, the full variable domain is EAGVAQSPRYKIIEKRQSVAFWCNPISGHATLYWYQQILGQGPKLLIQFQNNGVVDDSQLPKDRFSAERLKGVDSTLKIQPAKLEDSAVYLCASSLGRASKEDTQYFGPGTRLTVL.

This clone was observed once. The rearrangement uses TRBV21-1 and TRBJ2-7; the table's D call of TRBD1 was not tested on the DNA. TRBV21-1 represents a pseudogene. The CDR3 loop spans 14 amino acids. The CDR3 region has the DNA TGTGCCAGCAGCCCGACAGGACGTCTGTACGAGCAGTACTTC. Amino acids: CASSPTGRLYEQYF.

The rearrangement links TRBV6-5 to TRBJ1-1; the D gene is possibly TRBD1 (5 bases). The CDR3 is 15 residues long. V was clipped by 2 bases and J by 5 bases, with 15 bases between them. Per germline, CDR1 MNHEY and CDR2 SVGAGI. The CDR3 DNA is TGTGCCAGCAGTTACGGGGGGGGGTTTCGGACTGAAGCTTTCTTT. This sequence encodes CASSYGGGFRTEAFF.

This chain uses TRBV29-1 with TRBJ1-1; D not resolved. The CDR3 runs to 13 residues. The germline CDR1 and CDR2 sequences are SQVTM and ANQGSEA. V was clipped by 7 bases and J by 1 base, with 13 bases between them. CDR3 nucleotide sequence: TGCAGCGGGCGGACGGATGCGAACACTGAAGCTTTCTTT. Amino acid sequence: CSGRTDANTEAFF. Variable domain in full (rest from reference TRBV29-1 and TRBJ1-1): SAVISQKPSRDICQRGTSLTIQCQVDSQVTMMFWYRQQPGQSLTLIATANQGSEATYESGFVIDKFPISRPNLTFSTLTVSNMSPEDSSIYLCSGRTDANTEAFFGQGTRLTVV.

CDR3 nucleotide sequence: TGTGCCAGCAGTGGGGGAGTCCCAGGGGCGAACACTGAAGCTTTCTTT. Protein sequence: CASSGGVPGANTEAFF. The rearrangement links TRBV6-1 to TRBJ1-1, with a possible D match to TRBD1 (6 bases). Germline-derived CDR1 and CDR2 are MNHNS and SASEGT. V lost 4 bases, J lost 1 base, and 16 bases lay in between. The CDR3 is made up of 16 amino acids.

The chain carries TRBV2 and TRBJ2-7; possibly TRBD2 for D (5 bases). V lost 1 base and J 7 bases, leaving 11 bases between the germline ends. Looked up from germline, CDR1 is SNHLY and CDR2 is FYNNEI. This CDR3 is 13 amino acids long. The chain's CDR3 is CASSEGAGDEQYV. CDR3 in DNA: TGTGCCAGCAGTGAAGGGGCCGGGGATGAGCAGTACGTC.

The chain recombines TRBV5-1 with TRBJ2-1; D unresolved. Trimming shortened V by 5 bases and J by 1 base, and 10 bases separated the two germline ends. The CDR3 extends over 14 amino acids. Germline-derived CDR1 and CDR2 are SGHRS and YFSETQ. This chain's CDR3 is CASRVLISYNEQFF. CDR3 in DNA: TGCGCCAGCAGGGTTTTGATTTCCTACAATGAGCAGTTCTTC.

This chain connects TRBV30 to TRBJ2-7; tentatively, D is TRBD1 (6 bases). This CDR3 has 15 residues. CDR1 is GTSNPN and CDR2 is SVGIG in the germline V gene (reference sequence). V shed 0 bases and J shed 3 bases, with 15 bases lying between them. CDR3 in DNA: TGTGCCTGGAGTGTAACAGGGAAGGCGCTCTACGAGCAGTACTTC. This codes for CAWSVTGKALYEQYF.

The chain combines TRBV5-1 with TRBJ1-4; maybe TRBD1 (6 bases). CDR3 length: 16 amino acids. CDR1 is SGHRS, CDR2 YFSETQ, per germline. The V and J ends lost 1 base and 0 bases respectively, with 10 bases between them. The CDR3 DNA is TGCGCCAGCAGCTTGTTGGGGGGCTCAACTAATGAAAAACTGTTTTTT. This encodes CASSLLGGSTNEKLFF.

The genes are TRBV5-1 and TRBJ1-3, with 11 positions matching TRBD1. CDR3 length: 15 amino acids. Per germline, CDR1 SGHRS and CDR2 YFSETQ. V lost 4 bases and J lost 3; bases outside the gene matches: 3. The CDR3 spells CASSAGTGGGNTIYF. The CDR3 region has the DNA TGCGCCAGCAGCGCCGGGACAGGGGGTGGAAACACCATATATTTT. Filled out from reference TRBV5-1 and TRBJ1-3, the complete variable domain reads KAGVTQTPRYLIKTRGQQVTLSCSPISGHRSVSWYQQTPGQGLQFLFEYFSETQRNKGNFPGRFSGRQFSNSRSEMNVSTLELGDSALYLCASSAGTGGGNTIYFGEGSWLTVV.

The genes are TRBV9 and TRBJ2-1; 7 bases map to TRBD2. The V gene's germline CDR1 is SGDLS and CDR2 YYNGEE. The CDR3 runs to 13 residues. V lost 4 bases, J lost 9 bases, and 7 bases stayed unmatched. Here the CDR3 reads CASSPRREGEQFF. DNA of the CDR3: TGTGCCAGCAGCCCGAGGAGGGAGGGTGAGCAGTTCTTC.

The chain links TRBV19 to TRBJ1-4, with D unclear. The V end lost 4 bases, the J end lost 8 bases, and 14 bases lay between the germline ends. This CDR3 is built from 14 residues. Germline V gives CDR1 LNHDA, CDR2 SQIVND (reference sequence). The DNA for the CDR3 is TGTGCCAGTAGTACGGACCCCCTCTGGGAAAAACTGTTTTTT. Its translation: CASSTDPLWEKLFF.

V gene TRBV27 combines with J gene TRBJ2-7; D is perhaps TRBD1 (6 bases). Per the germline V gene, CDR1 is MNHEY and CDR2 is SMNVEV (reference sequence). V shed 0 bases and J shed 6 bases, with 15 bases lying between them. The CDR3 sequence is 15 residues long. The DNA for the CDR3 is TGTGCCAGCAGTTTATCCCGGGGACAAACCACCGAGCAGTACTTC. This translates into CASSLSRGQTTEQYF.

This clone showed up just a few times. V usage is TRBV5-6 and J usage is TRBJ1-5; 12 nucleotides match TRBD1. Germline lookup yields CDR1 SGHDT and CDR2 YYEEEE. This CDR3 is 16 amino acids long. Trimming cost V 5 bases and J 5 bases; bases outside gene matches: 8. DNA of the CDR3: TGTGCCAGCAGTTCTACGGGACAGGGGGCGGATCAGCCCCAGCATTTT. Translated: CASSSTGQGADQPQHF.

This clone was seen just once. The genes are TRBV18 and TRBJ1-3; D might be TRBD1 (5 bases). V lost 3 bases and J 4 bases, leaving 16 bases between the germline ends. The V gene's germline CDR1 is KGHSH and CDR2 LQKENI. The CDR3 consists of 16 residues. The CDR3 sequence: CASSPASGTGGNTIYF. The CDR3 DNA sequence: TGTGCCAGCTCACCGGCGTCGGGGACGGGCGGAAACACCATATATTTT.

A few counts support this clone. The chain recombines TRBV5-1 with TRBJ2-3, with TRBD2 matching over 10 bases. The V segment lost 4 bases and the J segment 0 bases; nucleotides outside the gene matches: 2. This CDR3 has 15 amino acids. CDR1 SGHRS and CDR2 YFSETQ come from the germline V gene. CDR3 region: CASSPGLASTDTQYF. For the CDR3, the DNA is TGCGCCAGCAGCCCGGGACTAGCGAGCACAGATACGCAGTATTTT. The full variable domain, completed using reference TRBV5-1 and TRBJ2-3, is KAGVTQTPRYLIKTRGQQVTLSCSPISGHRSVSWYQQTPGQGLQFLFEYFSETQRNKGNFPGRFSGRQFSNSRSEMNVSTLELGDSALYLCASSPGLASTDTQYFGPGTRLTVL.